The rows below give T cell receptor beta chains drawn from one sample of a study of T cell changes during pregnancy in multiple sclerosis. Some clones are missing from TCRdb's copy, which holds only in-frame ones; the method was immunoSEQ multiplex PCR. The sample includes about 38,000 clones, almost 90% of them seen just once. Sample: CD4+ T cells from peripheral blood mononuclear cells, taken in the second trimester of pregnancy. These TCRs come from a female donor with multiple sclerosis, enrolled in a pregnancy study. Each CDR3 is given without its conserved first and last residue. Fields, in order: V gene, CDR3 protein.

>TRBV7-2
ASSPLAAGSLRYEQY
>TRBV18
ASSPDNRGRAGNEQF
>TRBV7-3
ASSSGTSGHEQF
>TRBV19
ASSIGGRVYNEQF
>TRBV5-1
ASSPDGRAGETQY
>TRBV9
ASSADRGRYNEQF
>TRBV10-3
AIDRVFLDTQY
>TRBV9
ASSPGQGAYEQY
>TRBV10-3
AIRRAGETGELF
>TRBV7-2
ASSPTPGIPNTEAF
>TRBV2
ASSPGRGREKLF
>TRBV19
ASKDRISTGNTGELF
>TRBV7-2
ASSFRRDRGTEAF
>TRBV28
ASSLNRDTEAF
>TRBV11-3
ASSFRDHNEQF
>TRBV29-1
SVVTGTGHGYT
>TRBV4-3
ASSQAGTSGTGSEQF
>TRBV14
ASSQELAAEQF
>TRBV7-2
ASSSTGTGNTIY
>TRBV6-5
ASSYSGQGTIQY
>TRBV9
ASSVSTSGSSSPREQF
>TRBV29-1
SVEDGRQAMF
>TRBV5-1
ASTRAGTDTEAF
>TRBV7-2
ASSLTTQETQY
>TRBV19
ASSIDRTGLVKTQY
>TRBV6-1
ASSVGRGNYGYT
>TRBV7-2
ASGRAGYTQY
>TRBV27
ASSRTAPGGSNQPQH
>TRBV18
ASSPLRQGTDGYT
>TRBV5-1
ASSFGTGRTNEKLF
>TRBV5-6
ASRNSFGQGDTGELF
>TRBV1
TSSQESHTDTQY
>TRBV6-6
ASSQTGVGYEQY
>TRBV5-4
ASGGKQGTETQY
>TRBV19
ASSDRLFYGYT
>TRBV29-1
SLTSRGNEQF
>TRBV9
ASSVTGRQPQH
>TRBV28
ASTSIGQGAMNTEAF
>TRBV11-3
ASSSSGTSTDTQY
>TRBV7-8
ASSSRESYEQY
>TRBV5-3
ARSFGQDEAF
>TRBV30
AWTVGTQETQY
>TRBV7-9
ASRPLAGGLHNEQF
>TRBV5-4
ASSLQGAEETQY
>TRBV2
ASSFDRRRPDTIY
>TRBV6-5
ASSHRPARTGELF
>TRBV30
AWSELAGAGEQY
>TRBV7-2
ASSSFTVNTGELF
>TRBV28
ASSSYGGGPNYGYT